This T cell receptor (beta chain) stems from a study of T cell clones after liver transplantation. The wider study: TCRbeta sequencing after a pre-transplant mixed lymphocyte reaction identified graft-donor-reactive clones, later tracked in post-transplant blood. Graft-donor-reactive sequences were compared with third-party-reactive TCRbeta sequences from pre-transplant mixed lymphocyte reactions.

Germline lookup yields CDR1 SGDLS and CDR2 YYNGEE. The CDR3 runs 15 residues. J lost 0 bases, V lost 3 bases, and 6 bases had no gene match. Of note for this clone: Antigen specificity is unknown.

Overall study results and limits: In two subjects, few donor cells limited the measurable donor-reactive repertoire. Circulating graft-donor-reactive CD4 TCRbeta sequences fell significantly post-transplant in most of the 8 subjects.

The method was immunoSEQ multiplex PCR; TCRdb's version includes in-frame clones alone and lacks a portion of them. The sample carries 55,000 to 70,000 clones, about 92% recorded once. The specimen was CD4+ T cells from blood, collected about 27 months after liver transplant. The TCR comes from a human patient who received a liver transplant. Some T cells may arise from the graft donor. The rearrangement joins TRBV9 to TRBJ2-7; 7 bases fit TRBD2. The CDR3 sequence: CASSARSGTSYEQYF. The CDR3 nucleotides are TGTGCCAGCAGCGCGCGGAGCGGGACCTCCTACGAGCAGTACTTC. The full variable domain, completed using reference TRBV9 and TRBJ2-7, is DSGVTQTPKHLITATGQRVTLRCSPRSGDLSVYWYQQSLDQGLQFLIQYYNGEERAKGNILERFSAQQFPDLHSELNLSSLELGDSALYFCASSARSGTSYEQYFGPGTRLTVT.